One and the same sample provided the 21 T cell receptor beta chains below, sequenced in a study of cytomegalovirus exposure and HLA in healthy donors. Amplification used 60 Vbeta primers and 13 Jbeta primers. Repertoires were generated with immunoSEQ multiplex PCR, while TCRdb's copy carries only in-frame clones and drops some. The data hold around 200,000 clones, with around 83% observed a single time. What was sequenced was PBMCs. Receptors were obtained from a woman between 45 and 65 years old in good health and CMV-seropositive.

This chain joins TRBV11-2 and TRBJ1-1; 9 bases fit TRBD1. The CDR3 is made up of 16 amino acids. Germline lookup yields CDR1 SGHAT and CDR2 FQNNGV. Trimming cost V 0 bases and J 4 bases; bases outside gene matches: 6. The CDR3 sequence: CASSLDGTGFGTEAFF. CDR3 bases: TGTGCCAGCAGCTTAGACGGGACAGGGTTTGGCACTGAAGCTTTCTTT.

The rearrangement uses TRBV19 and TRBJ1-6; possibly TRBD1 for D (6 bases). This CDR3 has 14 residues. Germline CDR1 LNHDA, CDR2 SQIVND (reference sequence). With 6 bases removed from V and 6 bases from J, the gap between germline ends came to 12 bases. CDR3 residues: CASSWGQANSPLHF. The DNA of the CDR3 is TGTGCCAGTAGCTGGGGGCAGGCTAATTCACCCCTCCACTTT.

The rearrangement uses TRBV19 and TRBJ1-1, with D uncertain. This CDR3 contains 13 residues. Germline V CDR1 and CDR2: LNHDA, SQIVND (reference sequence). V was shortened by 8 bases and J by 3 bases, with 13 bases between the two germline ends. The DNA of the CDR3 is TGTGCCAGTCAGGTGCGGGGTTACACTGAAGCTTTCTTT. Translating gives CASQVRGYTEAFF.

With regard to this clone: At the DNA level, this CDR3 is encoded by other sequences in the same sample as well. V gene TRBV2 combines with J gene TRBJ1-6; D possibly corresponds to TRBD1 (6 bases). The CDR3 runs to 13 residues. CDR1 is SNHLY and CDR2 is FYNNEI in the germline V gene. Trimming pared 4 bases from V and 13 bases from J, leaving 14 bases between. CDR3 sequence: CASSGQERSPLHF. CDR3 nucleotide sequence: TGTGCCAGCAGTGGACAGGAGCGTTCCCCCCTCCACTTT. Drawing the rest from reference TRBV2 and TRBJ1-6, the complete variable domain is EPEVTQTPSHQVTQMGQEVILRCVPISNHLYFYWYRQILGQKVEFLVSFYNNEISEKSEIFDDQFSVERPDGSNFTLKIRSTKLEDSAMYFCASSGQERSPLHFGNGTRLTVT.

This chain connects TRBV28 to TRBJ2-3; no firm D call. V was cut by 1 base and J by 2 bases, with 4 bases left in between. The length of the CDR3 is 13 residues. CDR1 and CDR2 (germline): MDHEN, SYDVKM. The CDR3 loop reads CASSLSVTDTQYF. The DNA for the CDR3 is TGTGCCAGCAGTTTATCTGTCACAGATACGCAGTATTTT.

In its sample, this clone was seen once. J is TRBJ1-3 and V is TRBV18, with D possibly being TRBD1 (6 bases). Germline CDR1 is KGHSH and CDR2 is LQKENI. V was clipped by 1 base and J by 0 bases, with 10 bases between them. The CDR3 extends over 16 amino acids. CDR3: CASSPLSGDSGNTIYF. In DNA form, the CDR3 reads TGTGCCAGCTCACCACTTTCAGGGGACTCTGGAAACACCATATATTTT.

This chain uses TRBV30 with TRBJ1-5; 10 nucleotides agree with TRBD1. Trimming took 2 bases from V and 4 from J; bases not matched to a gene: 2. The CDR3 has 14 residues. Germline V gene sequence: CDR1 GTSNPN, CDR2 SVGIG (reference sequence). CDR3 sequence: CAWSRDRGNQPQHF. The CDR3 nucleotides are TGTGCCTGGAGTCGGGACAGGGGAAATCAGCCCCAGCATTTT.

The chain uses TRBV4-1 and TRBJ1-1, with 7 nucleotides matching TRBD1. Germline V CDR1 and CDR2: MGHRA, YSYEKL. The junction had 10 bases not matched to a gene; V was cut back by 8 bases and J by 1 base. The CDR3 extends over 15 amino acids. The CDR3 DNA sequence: TGCGCCAGCCGAGACAGGGTAAGGGGGAACACTGAAGCTTTCTTT. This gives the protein CASRDRVRGNTEAFF.

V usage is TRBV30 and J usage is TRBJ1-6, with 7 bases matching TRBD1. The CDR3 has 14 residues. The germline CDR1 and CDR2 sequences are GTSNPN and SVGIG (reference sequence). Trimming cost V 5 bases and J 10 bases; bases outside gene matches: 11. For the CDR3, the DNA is TGTGCCTGGGGGAGACAGGGAAGTTGGTCACCCCTCCACTTT. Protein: CAWGRQGSWSPLHF.

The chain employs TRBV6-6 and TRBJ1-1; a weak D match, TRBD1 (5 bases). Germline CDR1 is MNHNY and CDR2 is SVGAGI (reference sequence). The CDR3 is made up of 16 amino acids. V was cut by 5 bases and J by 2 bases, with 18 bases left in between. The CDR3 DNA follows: TGTGCCAGCAGTAGCTATGTGGGGGGGTTAAACACTGAAGCTTTCTTT. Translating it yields CASSSYVGGLNTEAFF.

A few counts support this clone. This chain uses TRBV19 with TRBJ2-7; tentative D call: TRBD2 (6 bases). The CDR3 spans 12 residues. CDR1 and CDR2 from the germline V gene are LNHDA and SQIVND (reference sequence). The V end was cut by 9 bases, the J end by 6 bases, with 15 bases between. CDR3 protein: CARSWGECEQYF. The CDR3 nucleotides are TGTGCCAGATCCTGGGGGGAATGCGAGCAGTACTTC.

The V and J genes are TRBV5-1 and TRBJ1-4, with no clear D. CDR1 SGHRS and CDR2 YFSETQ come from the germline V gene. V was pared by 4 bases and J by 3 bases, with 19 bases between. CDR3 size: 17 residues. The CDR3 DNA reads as TGCGCCAGCAGCCGGAGAGACTTCGGAACCTCTAATGAAAAACTGTTTTTT. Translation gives CASSRRDFGTSNEKLFF.

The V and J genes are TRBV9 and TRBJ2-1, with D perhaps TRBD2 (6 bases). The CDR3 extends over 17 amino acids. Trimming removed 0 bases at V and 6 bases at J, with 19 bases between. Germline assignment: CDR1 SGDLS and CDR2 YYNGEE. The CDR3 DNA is TGTGCCAGCAGCGTAGCCCCGGGACTCAGATCCGTCAATGAGCAGTTCTTC. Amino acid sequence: CASSVAPGLRSVNEQFF.

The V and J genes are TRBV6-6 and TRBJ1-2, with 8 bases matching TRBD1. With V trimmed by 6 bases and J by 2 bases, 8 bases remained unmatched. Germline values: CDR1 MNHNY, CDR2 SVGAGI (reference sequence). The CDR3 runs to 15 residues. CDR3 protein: CASRNGQGGNYGYTF. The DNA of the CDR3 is TGTGCCAGCAGGAACGGACAGGGAGGGAACTATGGCTACACCTTC.

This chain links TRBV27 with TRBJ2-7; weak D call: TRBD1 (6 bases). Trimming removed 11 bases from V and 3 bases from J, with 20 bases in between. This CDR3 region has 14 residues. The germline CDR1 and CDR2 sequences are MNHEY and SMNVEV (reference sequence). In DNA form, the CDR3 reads TGTGCCGGCCGCCGCAGGGGTTCATACTACGAGCAGTACTTC. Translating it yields CAGRRRGSYYEQYF.

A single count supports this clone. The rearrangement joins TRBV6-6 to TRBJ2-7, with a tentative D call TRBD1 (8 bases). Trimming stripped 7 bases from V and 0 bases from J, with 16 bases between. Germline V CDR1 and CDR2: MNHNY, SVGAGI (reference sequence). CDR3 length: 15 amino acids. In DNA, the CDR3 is TGTGCCAGCAAGGGGGGGGACAGGCCCTCCTACGAGCAGTACTTC. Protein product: CASKGGDRPSYEQYF.

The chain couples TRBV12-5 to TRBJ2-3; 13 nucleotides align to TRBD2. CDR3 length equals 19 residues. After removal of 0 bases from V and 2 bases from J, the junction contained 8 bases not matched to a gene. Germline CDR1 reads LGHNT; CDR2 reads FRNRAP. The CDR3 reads CASGLVITSGGAATDTQYF. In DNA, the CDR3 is TGTGCTAGTGGTTTGGTCATAACTAGCGGGGGGGCAGCCACAGATACGCAGTATTTT.

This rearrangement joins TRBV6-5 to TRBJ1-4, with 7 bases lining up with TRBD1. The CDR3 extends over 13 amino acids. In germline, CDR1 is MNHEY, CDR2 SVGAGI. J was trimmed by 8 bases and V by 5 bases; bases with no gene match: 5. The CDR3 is CASSTMTGEKLFF. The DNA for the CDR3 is TGTGCCAGCAGTACTATGACAGGGGAAAAACTGTTTTTT.

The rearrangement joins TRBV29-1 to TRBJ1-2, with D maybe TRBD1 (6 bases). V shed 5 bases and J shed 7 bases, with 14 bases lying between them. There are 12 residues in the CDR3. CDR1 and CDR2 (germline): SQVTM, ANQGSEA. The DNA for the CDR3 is TGCAGCGTTCGAAAAACAGGGTTTGGCTACACCTTC. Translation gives CSVRKTGFGYTF.

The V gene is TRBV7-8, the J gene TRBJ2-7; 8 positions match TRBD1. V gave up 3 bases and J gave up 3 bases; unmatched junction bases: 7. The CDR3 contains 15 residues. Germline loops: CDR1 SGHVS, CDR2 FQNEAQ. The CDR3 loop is CASSFGTGSNYEQYF. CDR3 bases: TGTGCCAGCAGCTTCGGGACAGGATCCAACTACGAGCAGTACTTC.

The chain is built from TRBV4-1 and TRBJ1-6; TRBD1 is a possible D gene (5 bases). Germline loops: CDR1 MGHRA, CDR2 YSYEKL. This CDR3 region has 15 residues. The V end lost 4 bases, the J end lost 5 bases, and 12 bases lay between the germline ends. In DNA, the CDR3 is TGCGCCAGCAGCCGGCAGGGAGGGGATAATTCACCCCTCCACTTT. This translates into CASSRQGGDNSPLHF.